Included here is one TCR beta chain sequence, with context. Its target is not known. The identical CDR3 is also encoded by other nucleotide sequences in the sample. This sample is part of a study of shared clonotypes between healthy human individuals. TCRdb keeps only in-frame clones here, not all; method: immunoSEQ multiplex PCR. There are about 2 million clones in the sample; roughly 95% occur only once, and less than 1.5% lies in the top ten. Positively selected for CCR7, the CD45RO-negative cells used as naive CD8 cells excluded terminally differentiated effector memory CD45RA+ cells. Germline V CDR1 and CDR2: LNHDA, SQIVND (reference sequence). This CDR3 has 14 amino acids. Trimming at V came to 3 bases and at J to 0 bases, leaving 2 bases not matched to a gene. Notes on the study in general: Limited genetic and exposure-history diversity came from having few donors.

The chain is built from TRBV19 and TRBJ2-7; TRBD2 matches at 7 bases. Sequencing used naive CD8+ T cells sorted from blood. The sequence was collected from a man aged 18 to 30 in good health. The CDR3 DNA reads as TGTGCCAGTAGTATGGGGGGGATCTCCTACGAGCAGTACTTC. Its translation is CASSMGGISYEQYF.